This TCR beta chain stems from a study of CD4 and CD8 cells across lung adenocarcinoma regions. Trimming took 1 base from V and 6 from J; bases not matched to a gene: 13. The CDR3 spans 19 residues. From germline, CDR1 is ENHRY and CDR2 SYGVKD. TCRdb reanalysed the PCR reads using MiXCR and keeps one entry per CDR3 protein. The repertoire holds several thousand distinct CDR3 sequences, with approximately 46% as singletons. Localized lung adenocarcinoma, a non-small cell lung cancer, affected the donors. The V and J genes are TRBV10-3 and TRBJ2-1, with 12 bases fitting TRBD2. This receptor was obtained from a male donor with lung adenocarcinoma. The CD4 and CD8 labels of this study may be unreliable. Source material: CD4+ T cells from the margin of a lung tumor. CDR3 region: CAISELLTSGRRFSNEQFF. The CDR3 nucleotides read TGTGCCATCAGTGAGTTGTTGACTAGCGGGAGAAGGTTTTCCAATGAGCAGTTCTTC.